Listed below are T cell receptor beta chains from one sample, sequenced in a study of T cell changes during pregnancy in multiple sclerosis. TCRdb's table, derived via immunoSEQ multiplex PCR, lists solely in-frame clones and lacks some. The sample has 90,000 to 100,000 clones; 85% to 95% are singletons. Sequencing was performed on peripheral blood, taken in the third trimester of pregnancy. These receptors all stem from a female donor with multiple sclerosis, enrolled in a pregnancy study. CDR3s include the opening cysteine and the closing phenylalanine or tryptophan. A D gene is named only where the DNA matches it firmly. The size entry is marked missing in some rows and otherwise reads once, few, many or a size class.

.	TRBV27	TRBJ2-2	TRBD1	CASEGQGAGELFF	TGTGCCAGCGAAGGACAGGGGGCCGGGGAGCTGTTTTTT
.	TRBV29-1	TRBJ2-1	.	CSVEGQEAYNEQFF	TGCAGCGTTGAAGGACAGGAAGCCTACAATGAGCAGTTCTTC
.	TRBV29-1	TRBJ2-7	TRBD2	CSVEGVASGSSYEQYF	TGCAGCGTTGAAGGGGTGGCTAGCGGGAGCTCCTACGAGCAGTACTTC
.	TRBV15	TRBJ2-2	.	CATLKSNTGELFF	TGTGCCACCCTAAAATCGAACACCGGGGAGCTGTTTTTT
.	TRBV16	TRBJ1-3	.	CASSRLNGNTIYF	TGTGCCAGCAGCCGACTGAATGGAAACACCATATATTTT
.	TRBV19	TRBJ1-5	.	CASRDFFNSNQPQHF	TGTGCCAGTCGCGACTTTTTTAATAGCAATCAGCCCCAGCATTTT
.	TRBV29-1	TRBJ1-1	.	CSAHWGGNTEAFF	TGCAGCGCCCATTGGGGGGGGAACACTGAAGCTTTCTTT
.	TRBV6-1	TRBJ2-5	.	CASSGHFQETQYF	TGTGCCAGCAGTGGCCACTTCCAAGAGACCCAGTACTTC
.	TRBV11-2	TRBJ2-1	TRBD2	CASSLGTSNEQFF	TGTGCCAGCAGCTTGGGGACTAGTAACGAGCAGTTCTTC
.	TRBV6-5	TRBJ1-1	.	CASSYGPTEAFF	TGTGCCAGCAGTTATGGGCCCACTGAAGCTTTCTTT
.	TRBV5-1	TRBJ2-6	TRBD2	CASRSAGGPGANVLTF	TGCGCCAGCAGATCCGCGGGAGGGCCTGGGGCCAACGTCCTGACTTTC
.	TRBV15	TRBJ1-1	.	CATSRDRRNTEAFF	TGTGCCACCAGCAGAGATAGGAGGAACACTGAAGCTTTCTTT
.	TRBV5-6	TRBJ2-5	TRBD1	CASSLLQGLETQYF	TGTGCCAGCAGCTTACTACAGGGGCTGGAGACCCAGTACTTC
.	TRBV11-3	TRBJ2-2	.	CASSAWTDTNTGELFF	TGTGCCAGCAGCGCCTGGACGGACACGAACACCGGGGAGCTGTTTTTT
.	TRBV6-1	TRBJ2-7	.	CASSIRDSTYEQYF	TGTGCCAGCAGTATCCGCGACAGTACCTACGAGCAGTACTTC
.	TRBV30	TRBJ2-7	TRBD2	CAWSRGASGAEQYF	TGTGCCTGGAGTAGAGGGGCTAGCGGGGCCGAGCAGTACTTC
.	TRBV18	TRBJ1-4	TRBD1	CASSRVAGQGATNEKLFF	TGTGCCAGCTCAAGGGTAGCCGGACAGGGTGCAACTAATGAAAAACTGTTTTTT
.	TRBV6-6	TRBJ2-7	.	CASISGVAGDYEQYF	TGTGCCAGCATCTCAGGTGTGGCAGGGGACTACGAGCAGTACTTC
once	TRBV27	TRBJ2-7	.	CASSSAASGAGSYEQYF	TGTGCCAGCAGTTCGGCAGCGTCGGGAGCGGGCTCCTACGAGCAGTACTTC
.	TRBV2	TRBJ2-7	TRBD1	CASSGGQGTHEQYF	TGTGCCAGCAGTGGGGGACAGGGAACACACGAGCAGTACTTC